The 14 T cell receptor beta chains below were found in one sample sequenced in a study of T cell responses to AZD1222 COVID-19 vaccine. Data came from immunoSEQ multiplex PCR; TCRdb stores just in-frame clones and leaves some out. The sample includes about 120,000 clones, about 90% of them seen just once. Sequencing was performed on peripheral blood, taken on day 0 of AZD1222 vaccination. The receptors originated from an adult in good health.

This chain links TRBV4-1 with TRBJ2-2; possibly TRBD2 for D (6 bases). This CDR3 is 18 amino acids long. The V gene lost 2 bases and the J gene lost 0 bases, with 16 bases spanning the gap. Germline CDR1 is MGHRA and CDR2 is YSYEKL. The CDR3 protein is CASSQTLGRRSNTGELFF. The CDR3 bases are TGCGCCAGCAGCCAAACGCTCGGGAGACGTTCGAACACCGGGGAGCTGTTTTTT.

This clone was seen once. This chain joins TRBV7-9 and TRBJ2-7; D possibly matches TRBD1 or TRBD2 (5 bases each). The CDR3 runs 13 residues. Germline CDR1 SEHNR, CDR2 FQNEAQ (reference sequence). V was pared by 5 bases and J by 3 bases, with 11 bases between. In nucleotides, the CDR3 is TGTGCCAGCAGCGAAGGGACCCTCTACGAGCAGTACTTC. Translated, it gives CASSEGTLYEQYF.

V usage is TRBV7-9 and J usage is TRBJ1-1; D is unresolved. Germline CDR1 is SEHNR and CDR2 is FQNEAQ (reference sequence). CDR3 length equals 13 residues. The V end lost 1 base, the J end lost 3 bases, and 6 bases lay between the germline ends. The CDR3 is CASSLGLDTEAFF. In DNA form, the CDR3 reads TGTGCCAGCAGCTTAGGACTGGACACTGAAGCTTTCTTT.

The V and J genes are TRBV7-2 and TRBJ1-1, with a possible D match to TRBD1 (6 bases). Trimming took off 6 bases at V and 4 bases at J, with 15 bases between the two ends. The CDR3 is 14 residues long. Germline values: CDR1 SGHTA, CDR2 FQGNSA. The CDR3 DNA sequence: TGTGCCAGCAGACATACAGGGTGGGGCACTGAAGCTTTCTTT. Its protein is CASRHTGWGTEAFF.

This clone was seen only a few times. CDR3 nucleotide sequence: TGTGCCATCAGCTCGAGGGGGTCCGGCTCCTACGAGCAGTACTTC. Translated, it gives CAISSRGSGSYEQYF. The chain carries TRBV10-3 and TRBJ2-7, with D perhaps matching TRBD1 (6 bases). This CDR3 is built from 15 residues. Germline-derived CDR1 and CDR2 are ENHRY and SYGVKD. Trimming left V 6 bases short and J 0 bases short, with 15 bases between.

The V and J genes are TRBV19 and TRBJ1-2; D is unclear. The germline CDR1 and CDR2 sequences are LNHDA and SQIVND (reference sequence). V was pared by 3 bases and J by 1 base, with 12 bases between. This CDR3 is 15 amino acids long. CDR3 amino acids: CASSIPGKLNYGYTF. The CDR3 nucleotides are TGTGCCAGTAGTATCCCGGGGAAACTTAACTATGGCTACACCTTC.

This sequence joins TRBV3-1 (or the pseudogene TRBV3-2) and TRBJ2-1; 10 bases line up with TRBD2. Trimming cost V 0 bases and J 5 bases; bases outside gene matches: 10. CDR3 length equals 18 residues. Germline CDR1 reads LGHDT; CDR2 reads YNNKEL (reference sequence). DNA of the CDR3: TGTGCCAGCAGCCAAGAGGGAGCGGGGGGGCCCGTAAACAATGAGCAGTTCTTC. It is translated as CASSQEGAGGPVNNEQFF.

This chain joins TRBV5-1 and TRBJ2-3, with TRBD2 identical over 7 bases. The CDR3 totals 14 residues. Germline V lookup: CDR1 SGHRS, CDR2 YFSETQ. The ends lost 4 bases at V and 2 bases at J; junction bases unmatched: 4. The CDR3 DNA sequence: TGCGCCAGCAGCCTGGGGGGGAACACAGATACGCAGTATTTT. Its translation: CASSLGGNTDTQYF. Full variable domain (rest looked up from reference TRBV5-1 and TRBJ2-3): KAGVTQTPRYLIKTRGQQVTLSCSPISGHRSVSWYQQTPGQGLQFLFEYFSETQRNKGNFPGRFSGRQFSNSRSEMNVSTLELGDSALYLCASSLGGNTDTQYFGPGTRLTVL.

Notes on this clone: The germline gene is not matched at one end of the junction; a read error may be the cause. The chain employs TRBV6-5 and TRBJ1-2, with D perhaps TRBD1 (5 bases). CDR1 and CDR2 from the germline V gene are MNHEY and SVGAGI. The CDR3 loop spans 11 amino acids. CDR3 sequence (DNA): TGTGCCAGCAGTTACTCGGGACGGTCCTTTTTC. Amino acids: CASSYSGRSFF.

This clone was seen once. V is TRBV7-9 and J is TRBJ1-1, with 8 bases lining up with TRBD1. The CDR3 contains 15 residues. J gave up 4 bases and V 3 bases, and 7 bases lay outside the gene matches. CDR1 and CDR2 (germline): SEHNR, FQNEAQ (reference sequence). The CDR3 protein is CASSFSNRGGTEAFF. The CDR3 DNA sequence: TGTGCCAGCAGCTTTAGCAACAGGGGGGGCACTGAAGCTTTCTTT.

V and J are TRBV7-8 and TRBJ2-4; no clear D gene. Trimming took off 5 bases at V and 7 bases at J, with 18 bases between the two ends. The CDR3 sequence is 15 residues long. Germline V gives CDR1 SGHVS, CDR2 FQNEAQ. The CDR3 here is CASSRDDGRRNIQYF. CDR3 bases: TGTGCCAGCAGCCGCGACGACGGCCGGCGGAACATTCAGTACTTC.

The chain joins TRBV11-2 to TRBJ2-7; 7 bases are shared with TRBD1. The J segment lost 4 bases and the V segment lost 4 bases, leaving 19 bases of the junction unmatched. The CDR3 is 18 residues long. CDR1 SGHAT and CDR2 FQNNGV come from the germline V gene. The CDR3 protein is CASSSPDDRVGRWYEQYF. Here the CDR3 DNA reads TGTGCCAGCAGCTCCCCGGACGACAGGGTTGGTCGGTGGTACGAGCAGTACTTC.

The rearrangement joins TRBV7-6 to TRBJ2-1; TRBD2 matches at 9 bases. V was pared by 1 base and J by 8 bases, with 12 bases of the junction left unmatched. Per germline, CDR1 SGHVS and CDR2 FNYEAQ. The CDR3 spans 17 residues. The CDR3 sequence: CASSLGAASGTLHEQFF. The CDR3 region has the DNA TGTGCCAGCAGCTTAGGCGCGGCTAGCGGGACCCTTCATGAGCAGTTCTTC.

The gene calls are TRBV7-8 and TRBJ1-3, with TRBD1 as a possible D gene (5 bases). CDR1 SGHVS and CDR2 FQNEAQ come from the germline V gene. The CDR3 is 16 amino acids. V was cut by 2 bases and J by 4 bases, with 15 bases left in between. DNA for the CDR3: TGTGCCAGCAGCTTATACCCGGGGGTAGGGGGAAACACCATATATTTT. This translates into CASSLYPGVGGNTIYF. The variable domain in full, completed from reference TRBV7-8 and TRBJ1-3, reads GAGVSQSPRYKVAKRGQDVALRCDPISGHVSLFWYQQALGQGPEFLTYFQNEAQLDKSGLPSDRFFAERPEGSVSTLKIQRTQQEDSAVYLCASSLYPGVGGNTIYFGEGSWLTVV.